These T cell receptor beta chains were read from a single sample in a study of read filtering for tumor transcriptome and immune sequencing. TCRdb called the reads again in MiXCR, with one record for every CDR3 protein. The data hold 90,000 or so distinct CDR3 sequences, with roughly 21% observed a single time. Sample: a population of CD138-negative cells sorted from bone marrow. These receptors all stem from a donor at least 40 years old with multiple myeloma. Each CDR3 is given without its conserved first and last residue. A D gene is named only where the DNA matches it firmly.

V gene,D gene,CDR3 protein
TRBV20-1,NA,SGLDRNTEAF
TRBV28,NA,ASRLQSGNTEELF
TRBV28,TRBD1,AISGTGVVETQY
TRBV21-1,NA,ASSNLVPRQETQY
TRBV5-1,TRBD2,ASSTGLAGADEQY
TRBV28,NA,ASSRPGSLSYEQY
TRBV29-1,NA,STQGLSYNEQF
TRBV28,NA,ASSYPGQGEQF
TRBV6-1,TRBD1,ASGKRTGGGRSPLH
TRBV7-9,NA,ASSPTSVNQPQH
TRBV12-3/TRBV12-4,NA,ASSMPNSPLH
TRBV12-3/TRBV12-4,NA,ASKAAAGELF
TRBV29-1,NA,SVEVRLVAKNIQY
TRBV5-1,TRBD1,ASSLGQGGEQF
TRBV7-2,NA,ASSLTSGANVLT
TRBV5-1,NA,ASSPGRGEQF
TRBV5-1,TRBD1,ASSLGDSTPDTQY
TRBV12-3/TRBV12-4,NA,ASSLWGTDTQY
TRBV29-1,TRBD2,SVRTSGSTGELF
TRBV7-9,NA,ASSFSNSYTEAF
TRBV12-3/TRBV12-4,TRBD1,ASRAGGTGELF
TRBV7-9,NA,ASHPLVGVEDTQY
TRBV5-1,NA,ASSLGRTRDTQY
TRBV20-1,TRBD1,SAQKRPGQIFTDTQY
TRBV20-1,NA,SARDYSYEQY
TRBV5-1,NA,ASSPSSGGYNEQF
TRBV4-1,TRBD1,ASSQEDRISNQPQH
TRBV27,NA,ASSLRGGRSYNEQF
TRBV7-2,NA,ASSLKYGDTQY
TRBV3-1,NA,ASSQHSVADTQY
TRBV7-8,NA,ASSLAQGFTGELF
TRBV2,NA,ASVPGPDEQF
TRBV9,NA,ASSQFDRTYGYN
TRBV7-2,NA,ASSLEGRFYNEQF
TRBV7-2,NA,ASSSRRGLGYAQY
TRBV2,TRBD1,ASSEQGARNQPQH
TRBV20-1,NA,SATLLSYNEQF
TRBV4-2,NA,ASSQEGTGANTGELF
TRBV6-5,NA,ASNSEATSFNNEQF
TRBV9,NA,ASSVAPHTEAF
TRBV5-5,TRBD1,ARSRTPGGETEAS
TRBV29-1,NA,SVSINTEAF
TRBV7-5,NA,ISVPEAYGTGKSGELF
TRBV14,NA,ASASTRGTDTQY
TRBV15,NA,ATSRAPANLYEQY
TRBV29-1,NA,SVRESYGYT
TRBV5-1,NA,ASSLTRGHNEQY
TRBV3-1,NA,ASSQGGLSDEQF
TRBV5-1,NA,ASSQEVNEKLF
TRBV20-1,NA,SANTGYNEQC
TRBV5-1,NA,ASSFGRALYNEQF
TRBV29-1,NA,SVVQSGDNTGELF